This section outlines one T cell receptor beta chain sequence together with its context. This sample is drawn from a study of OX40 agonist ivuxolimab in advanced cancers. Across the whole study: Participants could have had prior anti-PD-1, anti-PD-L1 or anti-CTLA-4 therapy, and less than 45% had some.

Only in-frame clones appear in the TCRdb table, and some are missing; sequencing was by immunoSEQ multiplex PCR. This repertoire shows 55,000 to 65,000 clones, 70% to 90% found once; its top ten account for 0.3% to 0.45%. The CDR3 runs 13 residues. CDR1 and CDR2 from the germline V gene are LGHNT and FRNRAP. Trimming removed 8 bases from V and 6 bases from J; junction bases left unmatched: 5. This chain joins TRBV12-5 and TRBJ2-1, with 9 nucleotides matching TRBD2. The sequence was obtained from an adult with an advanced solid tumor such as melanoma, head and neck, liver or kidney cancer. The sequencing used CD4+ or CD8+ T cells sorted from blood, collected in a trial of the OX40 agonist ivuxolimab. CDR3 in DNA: TGTGCTAGTAGCGGGGGGTTCAGCAATGAGCAGTTCTTC. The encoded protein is CASSGGFSNEQFF.